The sequence of this T cell receptor (beta chain) was determined in a study of OX40 agonist ivuxolimab in advanced cancers. About the research overall: Ivuxolimab, an agonistic anti-OX40 (CD134) antibody, was given to patients.

Here immunoSEQ multiplex PCR was the method, and the copy in TCRdb shows in-frame clones only, minus some. The table has nearly 80,000 clones, around 94% seen once. V lost 0 bases and J 6 bases, leaving 16 bases between the germline ends. Germline V gives CDR1 MNHNS, CDR2 SASEGT. This CDR3 is 16 amino acids long. The source is an adult with an advanced solid tumor such as melanoma, head and neck, liver or kidney cancer. The sample was CD4+ or CD8+ T cells sorted from blood, taken in a trial of the OX40 agonist ivuxolimab. The genes are TRBV6-1 and TRBJ2-3; D remains ambiguous. DNA of the CDR3: TGTGCCAGCAGTGAAGCGCGGTCTTTTTCTGGGGATACGCAGTATTTT. This encodes CASSEARSFSGDTQYF.